This TCR beta chain emerged from a study of blood T cell repertoires in COVID-19. Study-wide background: The study drew acute and convalescent COVID-19 samples from the United States, Italy and Spain. Nucleic acid was either cDNA or gDNA, and it came from T cells, B-cell-depleted T cells, or PBMCs.

J lost 1 base, V lost 5 bases, and 7 bases had no gene match. The CDR3 length is 15 residues. CDR1 and CDR2 from the germline V gene are MNHEY and SMNVEV (reference sequence). Under the authors' procedure: By means of reference gene primer amplification, nucleated cell counts were estimated. Produced via immunoSEQ multiplex PCR; TCRdb's table is partial and in-frame only. That table furnishes V, J and clone size, whereas the DNA furnished D and trimming. Of 250,000 to 350,000 clones in the sample, around 85% are singletons; the top ten hold roughly 0.87%. The chain combines TRBV27 with TRBJ2-7; 8 bases are a match to TRBD2. The sequencing input was peripheral blood. The clonotype was recovered from a human donor with COVID-19, enrolled during active disease. The donor label of this sample is uncertain. CDR3 in DNA: TGTGCCAGCAGTCGATCTAGCGGGCCTTCCTACGAGCAGTACTTC. Protein product: CASSRSSGPSYEQYF.